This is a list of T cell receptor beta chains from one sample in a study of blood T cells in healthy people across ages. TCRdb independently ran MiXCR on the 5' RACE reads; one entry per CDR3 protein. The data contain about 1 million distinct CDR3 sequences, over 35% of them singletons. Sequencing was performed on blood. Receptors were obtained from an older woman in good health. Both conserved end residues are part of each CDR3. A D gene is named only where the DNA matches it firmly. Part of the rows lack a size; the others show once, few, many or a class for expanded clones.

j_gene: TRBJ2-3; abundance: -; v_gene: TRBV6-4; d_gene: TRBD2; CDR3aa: CASSESGDADTQYF; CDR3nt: TGTGCCAGCAGTGAGAGCGGGGACGCAGATACGCAGTATTTT
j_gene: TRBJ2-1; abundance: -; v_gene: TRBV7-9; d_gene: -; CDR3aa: CASSLGRAEQFF; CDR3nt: TGTGCCAGCAGCTTAGGCCGGGCTGAGCAGTTCTTC
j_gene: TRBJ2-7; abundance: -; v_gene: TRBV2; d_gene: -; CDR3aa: CASNRGLGGEVDEQYF; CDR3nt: TGTGCCAGCAATAGGGGGTTGGGGGGCGAGGTCGACGAGCAGTACTTC
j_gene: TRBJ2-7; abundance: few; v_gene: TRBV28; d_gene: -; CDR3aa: CASSPIHYASSYEQYF; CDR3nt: TGTGCCAGCAGCCCAATCCACTACGCGAGCTCCTACGAGCAGTACTTC
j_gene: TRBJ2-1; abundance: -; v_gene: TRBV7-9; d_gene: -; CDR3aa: CASRTDMLNEQFF; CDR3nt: TGTGCCAGCAGAACGGACATGCTCAATGAGCAGTTCTTC
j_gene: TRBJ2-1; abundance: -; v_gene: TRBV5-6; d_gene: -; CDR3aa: CASSLVREQFF; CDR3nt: TGTGCCAGCAGCTTGGTAAGGGAGCAGTTCTTC
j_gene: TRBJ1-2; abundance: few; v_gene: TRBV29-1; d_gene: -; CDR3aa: CSAAGPGMGYTF; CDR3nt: TGCAGCGCCGCAGGTCCGGGAATGGGCTACACCTTC
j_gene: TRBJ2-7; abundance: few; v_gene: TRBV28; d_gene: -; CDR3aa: CASSYAGSTYEQYF; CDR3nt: TGTGCCAGCAGTTATGCGGGCAGTACCTACGAGCAGTACTTC
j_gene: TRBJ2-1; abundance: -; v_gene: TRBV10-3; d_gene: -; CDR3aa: CAISGPRGSAYNEQFF; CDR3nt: TGTGCCATCAGTGGCCCGAGAGGGAGCGCTTACAATGAGCAGTTCTTC
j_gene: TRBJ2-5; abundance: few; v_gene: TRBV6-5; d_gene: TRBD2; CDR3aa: CASSYSPSGRKETQYF; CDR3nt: TGTGCCAGCAGTTACAGTCCTAGCGGGAGAAAAGAGACCCAGTACTTC
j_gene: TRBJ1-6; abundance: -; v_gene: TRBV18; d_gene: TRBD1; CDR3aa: CASSPGQVPSPLHF; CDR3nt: TGTGCCAGCTCACCTGGACAGGTCCCTTCACCCCTCCACTTT
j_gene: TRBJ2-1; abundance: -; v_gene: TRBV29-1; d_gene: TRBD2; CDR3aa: CSVEGGLASPGIYNEQFF; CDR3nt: TGCAGCGTTGAAGGGGGACTAGCGAGCCCGGGGATTTACAATGAGCAGTTCTTC
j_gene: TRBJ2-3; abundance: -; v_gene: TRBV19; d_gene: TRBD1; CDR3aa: CASSPPGQGIDTQYF; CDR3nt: TGTGCCAGTAGTCCCCCGGGACAGGGGATAGATACGCAGTATTTT
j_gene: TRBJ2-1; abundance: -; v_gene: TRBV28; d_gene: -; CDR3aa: CASSQSSYEQFF; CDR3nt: TGTGCCAGCAGTCAAAGCTCCTACGAGCAGTTCTTC
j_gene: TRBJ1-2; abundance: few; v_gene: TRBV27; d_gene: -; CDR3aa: CASSYPSNGDYGYTF; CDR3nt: TGTGCCAGCAGTTACCCTAGTAACGGCGACTATGGCTACACCTTC
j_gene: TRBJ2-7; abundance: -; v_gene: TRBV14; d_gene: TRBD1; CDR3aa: CASSQPGTGGEQYF; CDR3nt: TGTGCCAGCAGCCAACCGGGGACAGGGGGCGAGCAGTACTTC
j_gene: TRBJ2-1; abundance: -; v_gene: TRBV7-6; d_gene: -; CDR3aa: CASSPGGLSEQFF; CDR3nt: TGTGCCAGCAGTCCTGGGGGTTTGAGTGAGCAGTTCTTC
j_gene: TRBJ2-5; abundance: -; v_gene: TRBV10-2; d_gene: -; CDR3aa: CASSGAGLETQYF; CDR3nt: TGCGCCAGCAGTGGGGCGGGATTGGAGACCCAGTACTTC
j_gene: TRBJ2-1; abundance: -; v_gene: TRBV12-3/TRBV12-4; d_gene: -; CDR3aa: CASSNAKGEQFF; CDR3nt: TGTGCCAGCAGTAACGCCAAAGGCGAGCAGTTCTTC
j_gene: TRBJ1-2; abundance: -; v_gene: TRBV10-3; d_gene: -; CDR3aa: CAIGEGSDQFWYGYTF; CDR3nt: TGTGCCATCGGTGAAGGGTCGGATCAATTTTGGTATGGCTACACCTTC
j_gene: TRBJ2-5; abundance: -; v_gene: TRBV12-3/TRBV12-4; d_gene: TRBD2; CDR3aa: CASSRWGVSGRPQVGQYF; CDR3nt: TGTGCCAGCAGTCGTTGGGGGGTTAGCGGGAGGCCCCAGGTGGGCCAGTACTTC
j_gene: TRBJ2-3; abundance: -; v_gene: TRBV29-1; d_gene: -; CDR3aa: CSETRGPTDTQYF; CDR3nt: TGCAGCGAAACCAGGGGACCTACAGATACGCAGTATTTT
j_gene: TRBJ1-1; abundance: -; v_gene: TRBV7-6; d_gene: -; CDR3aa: CASSRAGIADTEAFF; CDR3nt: TGTGCCAGCAGCAGAGCAGGGATAGCGGACACTGAAGCTTTCTTT
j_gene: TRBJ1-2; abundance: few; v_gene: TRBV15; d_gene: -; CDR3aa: CATGGGYGYTF; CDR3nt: TGTGCCACCGGAGGCGGCTATGGCTACACCTTC
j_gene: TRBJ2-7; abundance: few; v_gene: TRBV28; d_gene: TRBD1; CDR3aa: CASSSLDRGYEQYF; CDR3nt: TGTGCCAGCAGTTCCTTGGACAGGGGCTACGAGCAGTACTTC
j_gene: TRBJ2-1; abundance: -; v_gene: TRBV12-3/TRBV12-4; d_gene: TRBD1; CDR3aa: CASSWTGIDEQFF; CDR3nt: TGTGCCAGCAGCTGGACAGGGATCGATGAGCAGTTCTTC
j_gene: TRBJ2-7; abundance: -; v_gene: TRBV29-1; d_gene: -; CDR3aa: CSVDRLLNEQYF; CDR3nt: TGCAGCGTTGATAGGCTACTAAATGAGCAGTACTTC
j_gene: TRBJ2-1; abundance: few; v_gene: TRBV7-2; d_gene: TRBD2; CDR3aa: CASSSLGGGPFYNEQFF; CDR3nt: TGTGCCAGCAGCTCCCTGGGGGGAGGGCCTTTTTACAATGAGCAGTTCTTC
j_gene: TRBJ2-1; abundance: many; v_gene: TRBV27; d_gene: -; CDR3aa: CASRTGYNEQFF; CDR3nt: TGTGCCAGCAGGACGGGTTACAATGAGCAGTTCTTC
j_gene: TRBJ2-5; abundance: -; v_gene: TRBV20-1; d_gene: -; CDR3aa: CSASLGSQETQYF; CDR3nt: TGCAGTGCTAGTCTCGGCAGCCAAGAGACCCAGTACTTC
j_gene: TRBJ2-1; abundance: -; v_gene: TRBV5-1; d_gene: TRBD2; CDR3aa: CASSASSGRLNEQFF; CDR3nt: TGCGCCAGCAGCGCGTCGAGCGGGAGGCTGAATGAGCAGTTCTTC
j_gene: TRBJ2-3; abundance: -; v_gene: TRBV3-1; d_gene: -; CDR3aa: CASSQGLGDSTDTQYF; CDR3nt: TGTGCCAGCAGCCAAGGGTTAGGGGATAGCACAGATACGCAGTATTTT
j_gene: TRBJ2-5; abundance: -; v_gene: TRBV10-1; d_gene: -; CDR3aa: CATSRSSREETQYF; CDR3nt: TGCGCCACCTCAAGGAGTAGCAGAGAAGAGACCCAGTACTTC
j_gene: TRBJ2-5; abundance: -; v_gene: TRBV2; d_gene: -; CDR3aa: CASTRDGETQYF; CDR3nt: TGTGCCAGCACCCGGGATGGGGAGACCCAGTACTTC
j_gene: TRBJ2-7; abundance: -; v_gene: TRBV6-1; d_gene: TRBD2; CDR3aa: CASIPQNVGRSSYEQYF; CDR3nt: TGTGCCAGCATCCCTCAGAATGTCGGGAGGAGCTCCTACGAGCAGTACTTC
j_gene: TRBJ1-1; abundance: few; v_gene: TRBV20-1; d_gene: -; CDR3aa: CSASIPRGQNTEAFF; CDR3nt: TGCAGTGCTAGTATTCCACGGGGTCAGAACACTGAAGCTTTCTTT
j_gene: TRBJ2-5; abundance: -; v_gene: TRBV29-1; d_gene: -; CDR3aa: CSVDEVLLSQYF; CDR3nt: TGCAGCGTTGATGAGGTACTATTGTCCCAGTACTTC
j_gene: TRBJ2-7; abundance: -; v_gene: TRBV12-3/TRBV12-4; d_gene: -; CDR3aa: CASRRVGARSEQYF; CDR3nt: TGTGCCAGCAGACGAGTCGGAGCTAGGAGCGAGCAGTACTTC
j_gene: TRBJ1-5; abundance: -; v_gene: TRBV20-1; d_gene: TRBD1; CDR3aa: CSARGQGGTSNQPQHF; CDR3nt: TGCAGTGCTAGAGGACAGGGAGGAACTAGCAATCAGCCCCAGCATTTT
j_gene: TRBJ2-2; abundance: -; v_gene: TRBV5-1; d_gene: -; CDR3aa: CASHGTANTGELFF; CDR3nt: TGCGCCAGTCACGGGACGGCGAACACCGGGGAGCTGTTTTTT
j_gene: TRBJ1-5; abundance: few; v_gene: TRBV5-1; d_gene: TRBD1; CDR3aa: CASSLEGASNQPQHF; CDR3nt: TGCGCCAGCAGCTTAGAGGGGGCAAGCAATCAGCCCCAGCATTTT
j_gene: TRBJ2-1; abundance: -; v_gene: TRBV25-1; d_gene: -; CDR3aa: CASSEGLGARNEQFF; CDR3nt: TGTGCCAGCAGTGAAGGGCTGGGGGCTCGCAATGAGCAGTTCTTC
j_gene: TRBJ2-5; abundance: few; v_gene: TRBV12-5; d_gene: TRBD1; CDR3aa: CASGQGTEETQYF; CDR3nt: TGTGCTAGTGGTCAGGGGACAGAAGAGACCCAGTACTTC
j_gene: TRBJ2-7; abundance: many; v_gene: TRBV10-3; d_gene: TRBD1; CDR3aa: CAITSQDGTDPYEQYF; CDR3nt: TGTGCCATCACCTCCCAGGACGGGACAGACCCGTACGAGCAGTACTTC
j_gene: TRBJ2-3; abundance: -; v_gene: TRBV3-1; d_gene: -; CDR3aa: CASSQDSQWSDTQYF; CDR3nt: TGTGCCAGCAGCCAAGATTCGCAATGGTCAGATACGCAGTATTTT